The clone carrying this TCR beta chain has at least ten counts. Its antigen remains unknown. Lactation, pregnancy, other autoimmune disease or uncontrolled infection excluded patients. PBMCs stemmed from around 10 ml fresh peripheral blood. What was amplified from RNA transcripts were TCR beta CDR3 regions. First-round RT-PCR with HTBI primers amplified the TCR CDR3 region. Via MiXCR, TCRdb re-called the multiplex PCR reads, giving one row per CDR3 protein. This table has 500,000 or so distinct CDR3 sequences, over 15% appearing once. This sample stems from a study of T cells in Graves' hyperthyroidism and ophthalmopathy. General study results and limits: A model of 13 V-J pairs discriminated ophthalmopathy from stable hyperthyroidism.

V trimming: 1 base; J trimming: 1 base; junction bases outside the gene matches: 10. The CDR3 spans 17 residues. Germline V gene sequence: CDR1 MDHEN, CDR2 SYDVKM. This sequence was found in a woman aged 18-29 years with Graves' ophthalmopathy. The chain links TRBV28 to TRBJ2-7; 7 bases are a match to TRBD2. The sequencing input was blood. CDR3: CASSLSTGGWVSYEQYF. CDR3 nucleotides: TGTGCCAGCAGTTTATCCACGGGAGGTTGGGTTTCCTACGAGCAGTACTTC.